This T cell receptor beta chain was captured in a study of vaccination effects on CD4 cells after COVID-19. In the ViraFEST assay, antigen-specific CD4+ clonotypes were identified by expansion after peptide-pool stimulation. A 10-day culture period preceded the isolation of CD4+ T cells. Absence of prior SARS-CoV-2 infection characterized the vaccine recipients, who showed negative nucleocapsid antibodies. As to this clone: Its antigen is still unknown.

Whole-study findings and limits: Convalescent patients were scarce in the study, and it lacked early post-infection timepoints.

With 2 bases removed from V and 4 bases from J, the gap between germline ends came to 11 bases. The CDR3 totals 14 residues. The V gene's germline CDR1 is SQVTM and CDR2 ANQGSEA. Measured with immunoSEQ multiplex PCR; TCRdb has only the in-frame clones, and not every one. Among about 63,000 clones listed, around three quarters were seen once. This sequence joins TRBV29-1 and TRBJ2-2, with D perhaps given as TRBD1 or TRBD2 (6 bases each). The TCR originated in a human donor who received a COVID-19 vaccine. Sequences were derived from CD4+ T cells from PBMCs cultured with HCoV-OC43 spike peptides, sampled before COVID-19 vaccination. Stated subset: HCoV-OC43 spike overlapping peptide pool stimulation. CDR3 loop: CSVEWGARTGELFF. CDR3 in DNA: TGCAGCGTTGAATGGGGGGCGCGCACCGGGGAGCTGTTTTTT.